The present entry profiles one TCR beta chain with its context. Donors were systemically healthy Caucasian individuals from Russia aged about 6 to 90 years. Per-sample yields of isolated PBMCs were at least 6 million. With a J-beta primer mix and a sample-barcoded 5' primer, a second PCR ran roughly 7 to 11 cycles. Each of the cDNA molecules was tagged by a template-switch adaptor with 12 random nucleotides. In TCRdb, the 5' RACE reads were re-called with MiXCR into one record per CDR3 protein. The sample lists over 950,000 distinct CDR3 sequences, roughly 51% occurring once. The data derive from a study of blood T cells in healthy people across ages. Trimming cost V 5 bases and J 4 bases; bases outside gene matches: 6. Germline assignment: CDR1 SQVTM and CDR2 ANQGSEA. The CDR3 covers 14 residues.

The V and J genes are TRBV29-1 and TRBJ1-5, with TRBD1 matching over 9 bases. The sequence derives from a woman in her fifties or sixties in good health. Sequencing was performed on blood. The DNA of the CDR3 is TGCAGCGTTAAACAGGGGGCTAGAAATCAGCCCCAGCATTTT. This codes for CSVKQGARNQPQHF.